The clone carrying this T cell receptor beta chain was picked up a small number of times. Its antigen is undetermined. V lost 6 bases to trimming and J lost 1 base, with 15 bases between them. This CDR3 spans 16 amino acids. Germline CDR1 is SEHNR and CDR2 is FQNEAQ (reference sequence). Amplification by 5'RACE using constant-segment primers produced TCR alpha and TCR beta cDNA libraries that carried sample barcodes and UMIs. TCRdb ran MiXCR on the 5' RACE reads and lists one entry per CDR3 protein. Of about 560,000 distinct CDR3 sequences listed, about a sixth are singletons. The data derive from a study of T-cell memory formation after mild COVID-19. Study-level points and caveats: There was a balanced CD4/CD8 profile in clones contracting day 15 to 85, and later expanders leaned CD4+. Confirmation of SARS-CoV-2 specificity was lacking for second-wave clones peaking day 37. Some clones that responded turned up in pre-infection memory, which suggests that cross-reactive memory joined in.

The sequencing input was PBMCs or a T cell subset sorted from them (not recorded which). The TCR originated in an adult woman who had mild COVID-19 (a few samples of this study predate the infection). Cell type and time point are not known. This chain links TRBV7-9 with TRBJ2-2; either TRBD1 or TRBD2 may supply D (5 bases each). CDR3 nucleotides: TGTGCCAGCAGGCCCTCGGGGCTGCGGAACACCGGGGAGCTGTTTTTT. It translates to CASRPSGLRNTGELFF.